Sequencing of this TCR beta chain was carried out in a study of blood T cell repertoires in COVID-19. Study summary: Spain, Italy and the United States supplied samples that represented acute and convalescent COVID-19. PBMCs, B-cell-depleted T cells, or T cells provided the cDNA or gDNA that made up the material.

With 5 bases removed from V and 7 bases from J, the gap between germline ends came to 17 bases. The CDR3 is 14 amino acids. The germline CDR1 and CDR2 sequences are MNHEY and SVGAGI. Assay used: immunoSEQ multiplex PCR; TCRdb lists only in-frame clones, some missing. The repertoire holds under 350,000 clones, nearly 90% seen once, with approximately 1.8% in the top ten. Seattle-derived patients entered the study during active infection and were followed longitudinally. The source of this sequence is a woman aged 25 to 39 with COVID-19, enrolled during active disease. The sample taken for sequencing was peripheral blood. The chain uses TRBV6-5 and TRBJ1-1; possibly TRBD1 for D (5 bases). The CDR3 bases are TGTGCCAGCAGTCCCCGGCGCGGGGCGAATGAAGCTTTCTTT. Translation gives CASSPRRGANEAFF.